Below, 29 T cell receptor beta chains from the same sample are listed, as sequenced in a study of blood T cell repertoires in COVID-19. Assay: immunoSEQ multiplex PCR; the TCRdb copy retains only in-frame clones and omits some. Altogether a few hundred thousand clones are present, 90% being singletons, with the ten largest covering approximately 4%. The sequenced material came from PBMCs or T cells enriched from blood (not recorded which). The receptors here all came from a woman between 18 and 30 years old with acute COVID-19.

The V gene is TRBV27, the J gene TRBJ1-6; TRBD1 matches 9 bases. CDR1 MNHEY and CDR2 SMNVEV come from the germline V gene (reference sequence). The J segment lost 9 bases and the V segment lost 3 bases, leaving 18 bases of the junction unmatched. This CDR3 region has 19 residues. Here the CDR3 DNA reads TGTGCCAGCAGTTTGGTTCCCCTCGTGGGGACAGGGAGTGGTTCACCCCTCCACTTT. This sequence encodes CASSLVPLVGTGSGSPLHF.

The V call is TRBV19, the J call TRBJ1-1; D ambiguous. The CDR3 spans 13 residues. V lost 7 bases to trimming and J lost 5 bases, with 14 bases between them. From germline, CDR1 is LNHDA and CDR2 SQIVND (reference sequence). CDR3 in amino acids: CASTQRGETEAFF. CDR3 coding DNA: TGTGCCAGTACCCAGCGCGGGGAAACTGAAGCTTTCTTT.

The rearrangement joins TRBV4-1 to TRBJ1-5; 8 bases are shared with TRBD1. The CDR3 spans 15 residues. Germline V gene data show CDR1 as MGHRA and CDR2 as YSYEKL. With V trimmed by 0 bases and J by 2 bases, 0 bases remained unmatched. CDR3: CASSQEDRGNQPQHF. As DNA, the CDR3 is TGCGCCAGCAGCCAAGAGGACAGGGGCAATCAGCCCCAGCATTTT.

This clone came up a few times. The chain recombines TRBV11-3 with TRBJ2-3; the match to TRBD1 covers 11 bases. The germline gives CDR1 SGHNT, CDR2 YENEEA. This CDR3 is 15 amino acids long. The V and J ends lost 7 bases and 7 bases, in that order; junction bases with no gene match: 10. This CDR3 reads CASTSGTGGTNTQYF. The CDR3 nucleotides read TGTGCCAGCACCTCCGGGACAGGGGGGACAAATACGCAGTATTTT.

In its sample, this clone was seen once. The chain uses TRBV7-9 and TRBJ2-7, with D tentatively TRBD1 (6 bases). CDR3 length: 13 residues. The V end lost 4 bases, the J end lost 4 bases, and 11 bases lay between the germline ends. From germline, CDR1 is SEHNR and CDR2 FQNEAQ (reference sequence). CDR3 residues: CASSSKGGYEQYF. The CDR3 DNA follows: TGTGCCAGCAGCTCGAAAGGGGGATACGAGCAGTACTTC.

The chain joins TRBV10-3 to TRBJ2-1; D unclear. Deletions cut 4 bases from V and 10 bases from J, with 11 bases between. Germline CDR1 is ENHRY and CDR2 is SYGVKD. CDR3 size: 12 residues. CDR3 amino acids: CAISGILPEQFF. CDR3 bases: TGTGCCATCAGTGGTATACTTCCGGAGCAGTTCTTC.

This sequence joins TRBV7-2 and TRBJ2-1; unclear D gene. The length of the CDR3 is 15 residues. V gave up 5 bases and J gave up 0 bases, with 11 bases separating them. Germline lookup yields CDR1 SGHTA and CDR2 FQGNSA. CDR3 DNA: TGTGCCAGCAGCCAGATGTCTAGCTCCTACAATGAGCAGTTCTTC. Protein product: CASSQMSSSYNEQFF.

The genes are TRBV9 and TRBJ2-7; D is undetermined. The CDR3 has 15 amino acids. Germline assignment: CDR1 SGDLS and CDR2 YYNGEE. Trimming removed 0 bases from V and 2 bases from J, with 12 bases in between. The CDR3 protein is CASSVAPHSTYEQYF. DNA for the CDR3: TGTGCCAGCAGCGTAGCGCCCCACTCAACCTACGAGCAGTACTTC.

This clone has a single count. The rearrangement joins TRBV5-1 to TRBJ1-2; perhaps TRBD1 as D (6 bases). This CDR3 is built from 15 residues. Trimming took off 0 bases at V and 8 bases at J, with 17 bases between the two ends. Germline V lookup: CDR1 SGHRS, CDR2 YFSETQ. This CDR3 reads CASSLGGRGYEGYTF. The CDR3 nucleotides read TGCGCCAGCAGCTTGGGTGGCAGGGGCTACGAGGGCTACACCTTC.

V usage is TRBV5-1 and J usage is TRBJ1-2; TRBD1 aligns across 10 bases. CDR1 and CDR2 (germline): SGHRS, YFSETQ. With V trimmed by 3 bases and J by 4 bases, 6 bases remained unmatched. The length of the CDR3 is 15 residues. CDR3 in amino acids: CASSSDRGRVYGYTF. The DNA for the CDR3 is TGCGCCAGCAGCTCTGACAGGGGGCGCGTCTATGGCTACACCTTC.

The rearrangement links TRBV19 to TRBJ1-3; D is possibly TRBD1 (6 bases). CDR1 and CDR2 (germline): LNHDA, SQIVND (reference sequence). Trimming cost V 5 bases and J 0 bases, with 14 bases left between them. This CDR3 is built from 16 residues. The CDR3 DNA is TGTGCCAGTAGTCCCGGGACACCCGACTCTGGAAACACCATATATTTT. Amino acids: CASSPGTPDSGNTIYF.

The rearrangement joins TRBV28 to TRBJ1-1, with D possibly being TRBD1 (5 bases). Per the germline V gene, CDR1 is MDHEN and CDR2 is SYDVKM. The length of the CDR3 is 14 residues. Trimming stripped 5 bases from V and 3 bases from J, with 13 bases between. CDR3 nucleotide sequence: TGTGCCAGCAGTACAGGCGGGGTCGACACTGAAGCTTTCTTT. Translated, it gives CASSTGGVDTEAFF.

The chain recombines TRBV12-3 or TRBV12-4 with TRBJ1-2; no clear D gene. Trimming removed 3 bases at V and 4 bases at J, with 6 bases between. This CDR3 is built from 12 residues. In nucleotides, the CDR3 is TGTGCCAGCAGTTTCATCGGCTATGGCTACACCTTC. Amino acid sequence: CASSFIGYGYTF.

This chain connects TRBV6-5 to TRBJ1-1, with D uncertain. Trimming stripped 2 bases from V and 3 bases from J, with 10 bases between. Germline values: CDR1 MNHEY, CDR2 SVGAGI. CDR3 length: 14 amino acids. The CDR3 DNA is TGTGCCAGCAGTTACGTGTCGGGGTACACTGAAGCTTTCTTT. Its translation is CASSYVSGYTEAFF.

CDR3 nucleotides: TGTGCCTGGAGTGTAAGAAGCTTCACAGGGGATCAGCCCCAGCATTTT. Residues: CAWSVRSFTGDQPQHF. The chain joins TRBV30 to TRBJ1-5; 7 bases are a match to TRBD1. After removal of 0 bases from V and 5 bases from J, the junction contained 10 bases not matched to a gene. Per the germline V gene, CDR1 is GTSNPN and CDR2 is SVGIG (reference sequence). The CDR3 extends over 16 amino acids.

V and J are TRBV28 and TRBJ2-1; D perhaps matches TRBD2 (6 bases). The V gene's germline CDR1 is MDHEN and CDR2 SYDVKM. The CDR3 is made up of 14 amino acids. The V end was cut by 2 bases, the J end by 8 bases, with 13 bases between. The CDR3 sequence: CASSLNPGSHEQFF. The DNA for the CDR3 is TGTGCCAGCAGTTTAAACCCCGGGAGCCATGAGCAGTTCTTC.

This CDR3 is CASSLPPRNEKLFF. CDR3 bases: TGTGCCAGCAGTTTGCCGCCTCGGAATGAAAAACTGTTTTTT. The rearrangement uses TRBV28 and TRBJ1-4, with no clear D. The V gene lost 3 bases and the J gene lost 5 bases, with 10 bases spanning the gap. The CDR3 loop spans 14 amino acids. Germline values: CDR1 MDHEN, CDR2 SYDVKM.

In its sample, this clone was seen once. V gene TRBV2 combines with J gene TRBJ1-2; 7 positions match TRBD1. The CDR3 spans 14 residues. V dropped 7 bases and J dropped 8; count of bases not matched to a gene: 13. CDR1 and CDR2 (germline): SNHLY, FYNNEI. The CDR3 bases are TGTGCCAGCAATAGGGAGACAGGGCGCTTCGGCTACACCTTC. It specifies CASNRETGRFGYTF.

This chain uses TRBV6-5 with TRBJ2-2; 10 bases align to TRBD1. The CDR3 is made up of 15 amino acids. The germline V gene has CDR1 MNHEY and CDR2 SVGAGI. V lost 6 bases, J lost 6 bases, and 7 bases stayed unmatched. For the CDR3, the DNA is TGTGCCAGCAGATCTGGGACAGGGGAAGCCGGGGAGCTGTTTTTT. It specifies CASRSGTGEAGELFF.

The rearrangement uses TRBV23-1 and TRBJ1-4; D not certain. TRBV23-1 is noted as an ORF with a role that remains uncertain. CDR3 length equals 16 residues. Trimming shortened V by 4 bases and J by 0 bases, and 12 bases separated the two germline ends. This CDR3 is CASSRSRTATNEKLFF. The CDR3 nucleotides read TGCGCCAGCAGTCGATCACGGACTGCAACTAATGAAAAACTGTTTTTT.

This chain uses TRBV7-9 with TRBJ1-1; tentative D call: TRBD1 (6 bases). Germline values: CDR1 SEHNR, CDR2 FQNEAQ (reference sequence). The V end lost 5 bases, the J end lost 7 bases, and 14 bases lay between the germline ends. The CDR3 is made up of 13 amino acids. CDR3 in amino acids: CASSPGGPGEAFF. CDR3 bases: TGTGCCAGCAGCCCCGGGGGGCCGGGTGAAGCTTTCTTT.

J is TRBJ2-1 and V is TRBV19, with a tentative D call TRBD2 (6 bases). Germline CDR1 and CDR2: LNHDA and SQIVND (reference sequence). CDR3 length equals 16 residues. With 1 base removed from V and 3 bases from J, the gap between germline ends came to 13 bases. As DNA, the CDR3 is TGTGCCAGTAGTATAGGTAATAGCGGACTCTACAATGAGCAGTTCTTC. It is translated as CASSIGNSGLYNEQFF.

The chain couples TRBV6-1 to TRBJ1-2; a weak D match, TRBD1 (5 bases). Trimming left V 2 bases short and J 0 bases short, with 31 bases between. Germline loops: CDR1 MNHNS, CDR2 SASEGT. The CDR3 contains 22 residues. The CDR3 DNA sequence: TGTGCCAGCAGTGAACACCACGCCTTCAGACAGTCGGGCCCGAAAACTAACTATGGCTACACCTTC. Amino acids: CASSEHHAFRQSGPKTNYGYTF.

The V gene is TRBV28, the J gene TRBJ1-5; D ambiguous. Germline V lookup: CDR1 MDHEN, CDR2 SYDVKM. V was cut by 7 bases and J by 5 bases, with 9 bases left in between. The CDR3 has 12 amino acids. The DNA of the CDR3 is TGTGCCAGCAACTTGCCTGATCAGCCCCAGCATTTT. Amino acid sequence: CASNLPDQPQHF.

To note about this clone: Distinct nucleotide sequences in the sample also encode this CDR3. V usage is TRBV7-2 and J usage is TRBJ1-3; a weak D match, TRBD1 (6 bases). Germline values: CDR1 SGHTA, CDR2 FQGNSA. The CDR3 spans 15 residues. Trimming removed 2 bases from V and 1 base from J, with 9 bases in between. The CDR3 nucleotides read TGTGCCAGCAGCTTAAGGCAGGGGTCTGGAAACACCATATATTTT. It is translated as CASSLRQGSGNTIYF.

V usage is TRBV28 and J usage is TRBJ1-2; maybe TRBD1 (6 bases). The germline V gene has CDR1 MDHEN and CDR2 SYDVKM. Trimming removed 6 bases at V and 5 bases at J, with 16 bases between. CDR3 length equals 14 residues. The chain's CDR3 is CASRIGQSRYGYTF. DNA for the CDR3: TGTGCCAGCAGAATTGGACAGAGTCGGTATGGCTACACCTTC.

This chain links TRBV3-1 (or the pseudogene TRBV3-2) with TRBJ2-1; D ambiguous. The CDR3 sequence is 15 residues long. CDR1 LGHDT and CDR2 YNNKEL come from the germline V gene (reference sequence). Trimming removed 4 bases from V and 0 bases from J, with 10 bases in between. This chain's CDR3 is CASSPSTSSYNEQFF. Written as DNA, the CDR3 is TGTGCCAGCAGCCCCTCCACGAGCTCCTACAATGAGCAGTTCTTC.

J is TRBJ1-1 and V is TRBV27; possible D gene TRBD1, 6 bases. The germline CDR1 and CDR2 sequences are MNHEY and SMNVEV (reference sequence). V was shortened by 4 bases and J by 7 bases, with 16 bases between the two germline ends. The CDR3 runs 14 residues. The CDR3 DNA follows: TGTGCCAGCAGTTACACGACAGGAGGCCTTGAAGCTTTCTTT. The encoded protein is CASSYTTGGLEAFF.

Turning to this clone: This sample also contains other DNA sequences that code for the same CDR3. The chain joins TRBV7-3 to TRBJ2-2; no clear D. Germline assignment: CDR1 SGHTA and CDR2 FQGTGA. The CDR3 extends over 14 amino acids. V shed 1 base and J shed 1 base, with 4 bases lying between them. The CDR3 nucleotides read TGTGCCAGCAGCTTAAGCGGGAACACCGGGGAGCTGTTTTTT. Translation: CASSLSGNTGELFF.